These 8 T cell receptor beta chains came from one sample sequenced in a study of blood T cell repertoires in COVID-19. Data came from immunoSEQ multiplex PCR; TCRdb stores just in-frame clones and leaves some out. The sample shows approximately 250,000 clones, less than 95% of them seen only once. Material for sequencing was PBMCs or T cells enriched from blood (not recorded which). Every receptor here comes from a man aged 40-49 years who had been exposed to COVID-19.

This chain connects TRBV12-5 to TRBJ2-2, with TRBD1 identical over 7 bases. CDR3 length: 15 amino acids. Trimming cost V 6 bases and J 1 base; bases outside gene matches: 5. The germline CDR1 and CDR2 sequences are LGHNT and FRNRAP. The CDR3 DNA sequence: TGTGCTAGTGGAAATGGACAGGAGAACACCGGGGAGCTGTTTTTT. As protein: CASGNGQENTGELFF. Filled out from reference TRBV12-5 and TRBJ2-2, the complete variable domain reads DARVTQTPRHKVTEMGQEVTMRCQPILGHNTVFWYRQTMMQGLELLAYFRNRAPLDDSGMPKDRFSAEMPDATLATLKIQPSEPRDSAVYFCASGNGQENTGELFFGEGSRLTVL.

The rearrangement joins TRBV5-5 to TRBJ1-2; tentative D call: TRBD1 (5 bases). V lost 4 bases, J lost 0 bases, and 7 bases lay in between. CDR3 length equals 13 residues. The germline gives CDR1 SGHKS, CDR2 YYEKEE (reference sequence). CDR3 DNA: TGTGCCAGCAGCCTAGGGGCTAACTATGGCTACACCTTC. Amino acids: CASSLGANYGYTF.

The CDR3 sequence is CASSYGQSSYNEQFF. In DNA form, the CDR3 reads TGTGCCAGCAGCTACGGACAAAGCTCCTACAATGAGCAGTTCTTC. This rearrangement joins TRBV7-2 to TRBJ2-1; a weak D match, TRBD1 (5 bases). The CDR3 consists of 15 residues. V shed 4 bases and J shed 0 bases, with 10 bases lying between them. Germline values: CDR1 SGHTA, CDR2 FQGNSA.

This clone was counted only a few times. The chain employs TRBV28 and TRBJ2-5, with no clear D. The CDR3 contains 13 residues. V was trimmed by 7 bases and J by 2 bases, leaving 11 bases between them. Germline V gene sequence: CDR1 MDHEN, CDR2 SYDVKM. CDR3 DNA: TGTGCCAGCACGAATTTACGGCAAGAGACCCAGTACTTC. It yields the protein CASTNLRQETQYF.

The chain carries TRBV27 and TRBJ1-6; D is possibly TRBD1 (5 bases). The CDR3 length is 18 residues. In germline, CDR1 is MNHEY, CDR2 SMNVEV (reference sequence). V was pared by 2 bases and J by 10 bases, with 24 bases between. The CDR3 protein is CASSLAPSQQGARSPLHF. In DNA form, the CDR3 reads TGTGCCAGCAGTTTAGCCCCAAGTCAGCAGGGTGCAAGATCACCCCTCCACTTT.

Comment on this clone: Mismatch with germline at one junction end may stem from a read error. The chain combines TRBV5-1 with TRBJ2-5; no reliable D call. Per the germline V gene, CDR1 is SGHRS and CDR2 is YFSETQ. The CDR3 loop spans 13 amino acids. The CDR3 nucleotides are TGCGCCAGCACCTTGGGCAGGCAAGAGACCCAGTACTTC. Protein: CASTLGRQETQYF.

This chain connects TRBV4-3 to TRBJ2-4; D not certain. Germline V gene data show CDR1 as LGHNA and CDR2 as YSLEER. Trimming took off 0 bases at V and 7 bases at J, with 4 bases between the two ends. CDR3 length equals 12 residues. The CDR3 DNA follows: TGCGCCAGCAGCCAAGATGGCAACATTCAGTACTTC. It encodes CASSQDGNIQYF.

This chain uses TRBV5-1 with TRBJ2-1; 15 bases agree with TRBD2. The CDR3 has 22 amino acids. V trimming: 5 bases; J trimming: 0 bases; junction bases outside the gene matches: 18. In germline, CDR1 is SGHRS, CDR2 YFSETQ. CDR3 loop: CASRVGVMPGLAGGSSYNEQFF. DNA for the CDR3: TGCGCCAGCAGGGTTGGAGTTATGCCGGGACTAGCGGGAGGATCCTCCTACAATGAGCAGTTCTTC.